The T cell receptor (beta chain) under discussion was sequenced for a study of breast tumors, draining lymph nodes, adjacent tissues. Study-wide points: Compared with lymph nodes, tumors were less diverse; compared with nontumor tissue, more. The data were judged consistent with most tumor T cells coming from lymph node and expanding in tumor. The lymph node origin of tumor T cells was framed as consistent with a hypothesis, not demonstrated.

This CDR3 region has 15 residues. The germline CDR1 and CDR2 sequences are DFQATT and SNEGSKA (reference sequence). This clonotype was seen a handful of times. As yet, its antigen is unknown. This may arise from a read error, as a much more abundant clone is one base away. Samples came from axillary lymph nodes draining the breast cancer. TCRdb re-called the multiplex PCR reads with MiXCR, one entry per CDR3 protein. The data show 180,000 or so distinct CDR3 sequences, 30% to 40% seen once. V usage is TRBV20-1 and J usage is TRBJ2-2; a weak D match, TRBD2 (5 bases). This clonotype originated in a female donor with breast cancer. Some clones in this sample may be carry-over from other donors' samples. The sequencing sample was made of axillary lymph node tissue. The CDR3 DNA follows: TGCAGTGCTAGAGATAGGTCTCGGAACACCGGGGAGCTGCTTTTT. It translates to CSARDRSRNTGELLF.